One and the same sample provided the 19 T cell receptor beta chains below, sequenced in a study of blood T cell repertoires in COVID-19. The data were produced by immunoSEQ multiplex PCR, yet TCRdb's version contains in-frame clones alone and is incomplete. The sample lists 200,000 to 250,000 clones, 65% to 90% seen once, with approximately 1.5% in the top ten. The specimen sequenced was peripheral blood. Receptors were obtained from a woman aged 40 to 55 who had recovered from COVID-19.

This clone was seen a handful of times. This chain uses TRBV6-2 or TRBV6-3 with TRBJ1-6, with D tentatively TRBD1 (5 bases). This CDR3 has 16 amino acids. Looked up from germline, CDR1 is MNHEY and CDR2 is SVGEGT. The germline V and J ends were trimmed by 6 bases and 4 bases, with 16 bases remaining between them. The CDR3: CASSRLQAGYNSPLHF. The CDR3, as DNA: TGTGCCAGCAGCCGTCTTCAGGCAGGGTATAATTCACCCCTCCACTTT.

The chain employs TRBV19 and TRBJ1-1, with D possibly TRBD1 on 6 matching bases. CDR3 length equals 15 residues. Germline CDR1 and CDR2: LNHDA and SQIVND (reference sequence). With 3 bases removed from V and 2 bases from J, the gap between germline ends came to 13 bases. The CDR3 nucleotides read TGTGCCAGTAGTATTACAGGGACCATTAACACTGAAGCTTTCTTT. The encoded protein is CASSITGTINTEAFF. Filled out from reference TRBV19 and TRBJ1-1, the complete variable domain reads DGGITQSPKYLFRKEGQNVTLSCEQNLNHDAMYWYRQDPGQGLRLIYYSQIVNDFQKGDIAEGYSVSREKKESFPLTVTSAQKNPTAFYLCASSITGTINTEAFFGQGTRLTVV.

This chain links TRBV19 with TRBJ1-1, with 7 bases identical to TRBD1. The CDR3 is 16 residues long. Germline-derived CDR1 and CDR2 are LNHDA and SQIVND (reference sequence). V was pared by 7 bases and J by 0 bases, with 11 bases of the junction left unmatched. CDR3 sequence reads: CASNFGWGQMNTEAFF. CDR3 DNA: TGTGCCAGTAACTTCGGGTGGGGACAGATGAACACTGAAGCTTTCTTT.

The V gene is TRBV28, the J gene TRBJ1-1, with D possibly being TRBD1 (5 bases). Trimming pared 10 bases from V and 5 bases from J, leaving 14 bases between. The CDR3 has 12 amino acids. Germline V gene data show CDR1 as MDHEN and CDR2 as SYDVKM. This CDR3 reads CATGGVRTEAFF. Written as DNA, the CDR3 is TGTGCCACCGGAGGGGTTAGAACTGAAGCTTTCTTT. Full variable domain (rest looked up from reference TRBV28 and TRBJ1-1): DVKVTQSSRYLVKRTGEKVFLECVQDMDHENMFWYRQDPGLGLRLIYFSYDVKMKEKGDIPEGYSVSREKKERFSLILESASTNQTSMYLCATGGVRTEAFFGQGTRLTVV.

This chain uses TRBV4-3 with TRBJ1-3, with 7 bases identical to TRBD1. The CDR3 consists of 15 residues. CDR1 LGHNA and CDR2 YSLEER come from the germline V gene. V lost 5 bases to trimming and J lost 0 bases; unmatched junction nucleotides: 4. DNA for the CDR3: TGCGCCAGCAGCGATGGGACAGTCTCTGGAAACACCATATATTTT. It is translated as CASSDGTVSGNTIYF.

The chain has TRBV2 and TRBJ2-3; maybe TRBD2 (5 bases). Germline V gene data show CDR1 as SNHLY and CDR2 as FYNNEI. There are 13 residues in the CDR3. Deletions cut 1 base from V and 6 bases from J, with 8 bases between. CDR3: CASSEESGDTQYF. The CDR3 bases are TGTGCCAGCAGTGAAGAGTCGGGGGATACGCAGTATTTT.

This rearrangement joins TRBV3-1 (or the pseudogene TRBV3-2) to TRBJ2-2; 13 positions agree with TRBD2. V lost 1 base and J lost 6; bases outside the gene matches: 2. Germline assignment: CDR1 LGHDT and CDR2 YNNKEL (reference sequence). CDR3 size: 16 residues. The CDR3 region is CASSQGGLAGSGELFF. The CDR3 DNA is TGTGCCAGCAGCCAAGGGGGACTAGCGGGGTCCGGGGAGCTGTTTTTT.

J is TRBJ1-3 and V is TRBV30; D gene uncertain. Trimming stripped 0 bases from V and 0 bases from J, with 6 bases between. CDR1 is GTSNPN and CDR2 is SVGIG in the germline V gene (reference sequence). The CDR3 totals 14 residues. The CDR3 protein is CAWSVSSSGNTIYF. The CDR3 nucleotides read TGTGCCTGGAGTGTATCCTCCTCTGGAAACACCATATATTTT.

This clone has just one count. V usage is TRBV10-3 and J usage is TRBJ2-2, with 11 positions matching TRBD2. Unmatched junction bases numbered 4, after V lost 3 bases and J lost 1 base. CDR3 length: 17 residues. Germline values: CDR1 ENHRY, CDR2 SYGVKD. The chain's CDR3 is CAISERLAGQNTGELFF. The CDR3 coding sequence is TGTGCCATCAGTGAACGACTAGCGGGGCAGAACACCGGGGAGCTGTTTTTT.

This sequence joins TRBV7-6 and TRBJ2-3; the D gene is possibly TRBD2 (6 bases). Trimming removed 7 bases from V and 1 base from J, with 18 bases in between. Germline V CDR1 and CDR2: SGHVS, FNYEAQ. The CDR3 is made up of 16 amino acids. The CDR3 DNA sequence: TGTGCCAGCATACCAAATTGGGGCGGGGGCACAGATACGCAGTATTTT. The encoded protein is CASIPNWGGGTDTQYF.

The V and J genes are TRBV7-6 and TRBJ2-1; D unclear. V was cut by 5 bases and J by 5 bases, with 22 bases left in between. The CDR3 extends over 17 amino acids. The germline V gene encodes CDR1 SGHVS and CDR2 FNYEAQ. For the CDR3, the DNA is TGTGCCAGCAGCGAAAGAGACATCTACCCGGATAACAATGAGCAGTTCTTC. Its protein product is CASSERDIYPDNNEQFF.

The chain carries TRBV7-8 and TRBJ2-4; no clear D gene. The CDR3 runs to 19 residues. V dropped 5 bases and J dropped 0 bases, with 23 bases sitting between them. Germline V gene lookup returns CDR1 SGHVS and CDR2 FQNEAQ. This CDR3 is CASSPSNIVQVEAKNIQYF. CDR3 bases: TGTGCCAGCAGCCCGTCCAACATCGTGCAGGTGGAAGCCAAAAACATTCAGTACTTC.

The V call is TRBV7-9, the J call TRBJ1-2; D call uncertain. Per germline, CDR1 SEHNR and CDR2 FQNEAQ (reference sequence). V lost 5 bases and J lost 5, with 12 bases in between. This CDR3 comprises 13 residues. CDR3 nucleotides: TGTGCCAGCAGCACCGTGGAGGGTTATGGCTACACCTTC. It specifies CASSTVEGYGYTF.

V gene TRBV24-1 combines with J gene TRBJ2-3; 9 nucleotides match TRBD1. V was clipped by 3 bases and J by 2 bases; unmatched bases: 11. Germline lookup yields CDR1 KGHDR and CDR2 SFDVKD. The CDR3 has 18 residues. The CDR3 region is CATSDPLGQGKFTDTQYF. Written as DNA, the CDR3 is TGTGCCACCAGTGATCCCCTTGGACAGGGGAAATTCACAGATACGCAGTATTTT.

The rearrangement links TRBV19 to TRBJ1-5; D call uncertain. Germline V CDR1 and CDR2: LNHDA, SQIVND (reference sequence). Between the trimmed V and J ends, which lost 2 bases and 14 bases, there was a span of 16 bases. The CDR3 extends over 13 amino acids. The CDR3 DNA reads as TGTGCCAGTAGTATAAGGGCTGGAGGGAGCGAGCATTTT. As protein: CASSIRAGGSEHF.

This chain joins TRBV27 and TRBJ1-4, with D tentatively TRBD1 (6 bases). V shed 0 bases and J shed 6 bases, with 14 bases lying between them. Germline loops: CDR1 MNHEY, CDR2 SMNVEV (reference sequence). The CDR3 is made up of 16 amino acids. The DNA of the CDR3 is TGTGCCAGCAGTTTATCCATGACAGGAAGACATGAAAAACTGTTTTTT. Translating gives CASSLSMTGRHEKLFF.

The V gene is TRBV18, the J gene TRBJ1-2; a weak D match, TRBD1 (5 bases). V lost 3 bases and J 6 bases, leaving 17 bases between the germline ends. The CDR3 spans 15 residues. From germline, CDR1 is KGHSH and CDR2 LQKENI. CDR3 nucleotides: TGTGCCAGCTCACCTACCGTGGGGGAGGATAATGGCTACACCTTC. It codes for CASSPTVGEDNGYTF.

This clone was seen a handful of times. The rearrangement links TRBV7-2 to TRBJ1-6, with 8 bases matching TRBD1. V trimming: 6 bases; J trimming: 6 bases; junction bases outside the gene matches: 13. CDR3 length equals 17 residues. From germline, CDR1 is SGHTA and CDR2 FQGNSA. As DNA, the CDR3 is TGTGCCAGCAGTTCGATGCAGGGGGCCCTGTTTAATTCACCCCTCCACTTT. Residues: CASSSMQGALFNSPLHF.

The CDR3 DNA follows: TGTGCCAGTAGTCCCAGTCCGGGACAGGGGCTCTCCTACGAGCAGTACTTC. Translating it yields CASSPSPGQGLSYEQYF. The chain recombines TRBV19 with TRBJ2-7; TRBD1 aligns across 10 bases. With 5 bases clipped from V and 0 bases from J, the junction kept 10 bases outside the gene matches. CDR1 and CDR2 (germline): LNHDA, SQIVND (reference sequence). This CDR3 has 17 residues.